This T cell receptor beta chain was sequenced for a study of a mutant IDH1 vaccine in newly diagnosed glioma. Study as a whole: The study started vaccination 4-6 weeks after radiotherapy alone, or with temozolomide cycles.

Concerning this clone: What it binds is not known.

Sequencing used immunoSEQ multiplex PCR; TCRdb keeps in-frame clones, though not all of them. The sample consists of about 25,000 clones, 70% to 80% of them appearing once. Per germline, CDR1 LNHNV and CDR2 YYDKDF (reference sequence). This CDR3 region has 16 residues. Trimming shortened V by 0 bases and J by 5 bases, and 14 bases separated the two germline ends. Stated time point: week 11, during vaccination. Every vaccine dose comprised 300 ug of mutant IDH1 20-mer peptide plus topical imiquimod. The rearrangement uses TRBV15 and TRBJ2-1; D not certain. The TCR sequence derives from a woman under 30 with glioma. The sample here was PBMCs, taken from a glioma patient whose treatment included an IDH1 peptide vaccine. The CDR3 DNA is TGTGCCACCAGCAGAGATGTCGATTTGGGCGACAATGAGCAGTTCTTC. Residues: CATSRDVDLGDNEQFF.